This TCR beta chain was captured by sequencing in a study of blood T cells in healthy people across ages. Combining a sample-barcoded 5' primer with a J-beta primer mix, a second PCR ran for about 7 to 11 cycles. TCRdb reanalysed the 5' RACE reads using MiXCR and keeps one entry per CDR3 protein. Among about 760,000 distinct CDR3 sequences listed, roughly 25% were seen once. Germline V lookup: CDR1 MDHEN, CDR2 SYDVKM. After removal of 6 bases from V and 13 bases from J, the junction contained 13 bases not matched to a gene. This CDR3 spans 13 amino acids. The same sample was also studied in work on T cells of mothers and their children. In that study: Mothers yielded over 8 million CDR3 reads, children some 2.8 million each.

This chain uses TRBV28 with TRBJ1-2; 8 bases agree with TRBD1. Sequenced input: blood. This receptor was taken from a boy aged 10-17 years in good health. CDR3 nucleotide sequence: TGTGCCAGCAGGACTCCGGGACAGGAGCCGACCACCTTC. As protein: CASRTPGQEPTTF.